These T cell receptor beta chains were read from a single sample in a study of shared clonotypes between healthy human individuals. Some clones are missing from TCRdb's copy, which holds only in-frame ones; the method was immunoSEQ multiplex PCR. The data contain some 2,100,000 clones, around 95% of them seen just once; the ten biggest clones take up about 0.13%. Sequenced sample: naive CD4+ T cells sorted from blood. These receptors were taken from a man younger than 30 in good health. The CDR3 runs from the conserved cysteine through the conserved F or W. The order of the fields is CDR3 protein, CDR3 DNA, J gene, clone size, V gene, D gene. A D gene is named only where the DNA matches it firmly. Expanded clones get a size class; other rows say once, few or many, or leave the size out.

CASSLPTLVHTIYF TGTGCCAGCAGCTTGCCTACCCTGGTTCACACCATATATTTT TRBJ1-3 - TRBV7-9 -
CASSYRGPPYEQYF TGTGCCAGCTCTTATCGGGGTCCCCCCTACGAGCAGTACTTC TRBJ2-7 once TRBV6-6 -
CASSLVGGENTIYF TGTGCCAGCAGCTTAGTAGGGGGGGAAAACACCATATATTTT TRBJ1-3 - TRBV7-2 -
CASSEEVSGANVLTF TGCGCCAGCAGCGAGGAGGTCTCTGGGGCCAACGTCCTGACTTTC TRBJ2-6 - TRBV5-1 -
CASSESIAGWGTDTQYF TGCGCCAGCAGTGAGTCTATTGCGGGGTGGGGCACAGATACGCAGTATTTT TRBJ2-3 once TRBV10-2 -
CASSPGTLGETQYF TGTGCCAGCAGTCCCGGGACTCTGGGAGAGACCCAGTACTTC TRBJ2-5 - TRBV25-1 -
CASSHGQPSYEQYF TGTGCCAGCAGTCATGGACAGCCGTCCTACGAGCAGTACTTC TRBJ2-7 - TRBV6-1 -
CASSWQGAPGYTF TGTGCCAGCAGCTGGCAGGGGGCGCCCGGCTACACCTTC TRBJ1-2 - TRBV5-6 TRBD1
CASSLSSRTGELFF TGTGCCAGCAGCTTGTCTTCTCGGACCGGGGAGCTGTTTTTT TRBJ2-2 - TRBV7-6 -
CASSLAAGDPNTGELFF TGCGCCAGCAGCCTCGCGGCGGGGGACCCGAACACCGGGGAGCTGTTTTTT TRBJ2-2 - TRBV5-1 TRBD2
CASMTSGEQYF TGTGCCAGCATGACTAGCGGCGAGCAGTACTTC TRBJ2-7 - TRBV6-5 TRBD2
CASSAGTMKTDTQYF TGTGCCAGCAGTGCCGGGACCATGAAGACAGATACGCAGTATTTT TRBJ2-3 - TRBV6-1 -
CASTAGSTGELFF TGTGCCAGCACAGCCGGGAGCACCGGGGAGCTGTTTTTT TRBJ2-2 - TRBV2 -
CASSDSRGDTQYF TGTGCCAGCAGTGACTCACGGGGAGATACGCAGTATTTT TRBJ2-3 - TRBV6-4 -
CASRTGASSYEQYF TGTGCCAGCAGGACTGGTGCAAGCTCCTACGAGCAGTACTTC TRBJ2-7 - TRBV6-1 -
CASSAAFEAFF TGTGCCAGCAGTGCGGCGTTTGAAGCTTTCTTT TRBJ1-1 - TRBV2 -
CASSLTENQPQHF TGCGCCAGCAGCTTGACGGAGAATCAGCCCCAGCATTTT TRBJ1-5 - TRBV5-1 -
CASSEGQGATKLFF TGTGCCAGCAGTGAAGGGCAGGGGGCCACAAAACTGTTTTTT TRBJ1-4 once TRBV2 TRBD1
CASSLRGQETQYF TGTGCTAGCAGCTTAAGGGGGCAAGAGACCCAGTACTTC TRBJ2-5 - TRBV7-7 -
CASSPRTSGYNEQFF TGCGCCAGCAGTCCCAGGACTAGCGGATACAATGAGCAGTTCTTC TRBJ2-1 - TRBV10-1 TRBD2
CASSLGRELFF TGCGCCAGCAGCTTAGGGAGGGAGCTGTTTTTT TRBJ2-2 - TRBV5-1 -
CASRLGKGVTEAFF TGTGCCAGCAGACTTGGGAAAGGTGTCACTGAAGCTTTCTTT TRBJ1-1 once TRBV6-1 -
CASSPAVHTDTQYF TGTGCCAGCTCACCGGCAGTACACACAGATACGCAGTATTTT TRBJ2-3 - TRBV18 -
CATSDTGQVYEQYF TGTGCCACCAGCGATACGGGGCAGGTCTACGAGCAGTACTTC TRBJ2-7 - TRBV15 -
CASSVASGLTFGELFF TGTGCCAGCAGCGTAGCTTCGGGACTAACGTTCGGGGAGCTGTTTTTT TRBJ2-2 - TRBV9 TRBD2
CASSLGGRGRQPQHF TGTGCCAGCAGCTTAGGGGGCAGGGGCCGTCAGCCCCAGCATTTT TRBJ1-5 - TRBV13 -